The 26 T cell receptor beta chains below were found in one sample sequenced in a study of T-cell memory formation after mild COVID-19. TCRdb analysed the 5' RACE reads with MiXCR anew, one entry per CDR3 protein. The profile covers about 140,000 distinct CDR3 sequences, with 14% appearing a single time and roughly 15% taken by the ten largest. Specimen: PBMCs or a T cell subset sorted from them (not recorded which). The receptors were sampled from an adult woman who had mild COVID-19 (a few samples of this study predate the infection). Cell type and time point are not known.

The chain couples TRBV11-3 to TRBJ2-5; D possibly matches TRBD1 or TRBD2 (5 bases each). V was pared by 1 base and J by 5 bases, with 11 bases between. Per germline, CDR1 SGHNT and CDR2 YENEEA. The CDR3 sequence is 14 residues long. The DNA for the CDR3 is TGTGCCAGCAGCTTAGGAGGGGTATGGGAGACCCAGTACTTC. This gives the protein CASSLGGVWETQYF.

This clonotype was counted only a few times. The rearrangement uses TRBV29-1 and TRBJ2-7, with D possibly matching TRBD2 (6 bases). V lost 3 bases, J lost 4 bases, and 13 bases lay in between. The CDR3 has 13 residues. Germline CDR1 reads SQVTM; CDR2 reads ANQGSEA. The chain's CDR3 is CSVDSGTGYEQYF. Here the CDR3 DNA reads TGCAGCGTTGACTCCGGGACTGGTTACGAGCAGTACTTC.

The chain employs TRBV29-1 and TRBJ2-2; 9 bases map to TRBD1. Trimming took 6 bases from V and 4 from J; bases not matched to a gene: 12. CDR3 length: 16 amino acids. Germline lookup yields CDR1 SQVTM and CDR2 ANQGSEA. For the CDR3, the DNA is TGCAGCGTCCGTCCCGGGACAGGGAGCGGCACCGGGGAGCTGTTTTTT. Translation: CSVRPGTGSGTGELFF.

This clonotype was detected ten times or more. The CDR3 is CSVEDLQRTSGRSYNEQFF. The CDR3, as DNA: TGCAGCGTTGAAGATCTCCAACGGACTAGCGGGAGATCATACAATGAGCAGTTCTTC. The J gene is TRBJ2-1, the V gene TRBV29-1, with 13 bases matching TRBD2. Germline loops: CDR1 SQVTM, CDR2 ANQGSEA. The junction had 12 bases not matched to a gene; V was cut back by 0 bases and J by 4 bases. This CDR3 comprises 19 residues.

This chain links TRBV12-3 or TRBV12-4 with TRBJ2-7; D remains unclear. The CDR3 spans 12 residues. V was trimmed by 6 bases and J by 6 bases, leaving 12 bases between them. This CDR3 reads CASRDPASEQYF. The CDR3 DNA follows: TGTGCCAGCAGGGACCCAGCCTCCGAGCAGTACTTC.

The chain is built from TRBV29-1 and TRBJ2-7; TRBD1 agrees at 10 bases. The CDR3 sequence is 13 residues long. Germline CDR1 reads SQVTM; CDR2 reads ANQGSEA. V shed 6 bases, J shed 7 bases, and the junction held 9 bases outside the gene matches. CDR3 loop: CSVPGQGSGEQYF. As DNA, the CDR3 is TGCAGCGTACCGGGACAGGGGTCCGGAGAGCAGTACTTC.

This clonotype was observed a few times. The chain employs TRBV20-1 and TRBJ2-1; 7 bases are shared with TRBD2. CDR3 length: 13 residues. V shed 3 bases and J 9 bases; nucleotides not matched to a gene: 8. Germline V CDR1 and CDR2: DFQATT, SNEGSKA (reference sequence). CDR3 protein: CSARDASGPEQFF. The CDR3 DNA sequence: TGCAGTGCTAGGGACGCTAGCGGTCCTGAGCAGTTCTTC.

The table lists this clonotype with many counts. This chain joins TRBV5-1 and TRBJ2-1; the match to TRBD2 covers 13 bases. This CDR3 contains 17 residues. V shed 4 bases and J 7 bases; nucleotides not matched to a gene: 11. Germline loops: CDR1 SGHRS, CDR2 YFSETQ. CDR3 sequence: CASSPSPLAGGRNEQFF. CDR3 DNA sequence: TGCGCCAGCAGCCCCTCCCCACTAGCGGGGGGGCGTAATGAGCAGTTCTTC.

This clonotype was recorded a few times. The chain is built from TRBV10-3 and TRBJ2-1, with TRBD1 matching over 8 bases. With V trimmed by 3 bases and J by 8 bases, 6 bases remained unmatched. Germline lookup yields CDR1 ENHRY and CDR2 SYGVKD. The CDR3 totals 14 residues. This CDR3 is CAISEEDRDDEQFF. CDR3 sequence (DNA): TGTGCCATCAGTGAAGAGGACAGGGACGATGAGCAGTTCTTC.

The sample holds a few counts of this clonotype. This sequence joins TRBV20-1 and TRBJ2-3; D unresolved. V dropped 5 bases and J dropped 4 bases, with 19 bases sitting between them. The length of the CDR3 is 15 residues. Germline V CDR1 and CDR2: DFQATT, SNEGSKA (reference sequence). The CDR3, as DNA: TGCAGTGCTTGGCGCGGCCCCCAGTCACCAGATACGCAGTATTTT. Encoded protein: CSAWRGPQSPDTQYF.

The chain joins TRBV27 to TRBJ2-3; 9 bases are a match to TRBD2. CDR3 size: 17 residues. The J segment lost 2 bases and the V segment lost 4 bases, leaving 10 bases of the junction unmatched. Germline values: CDR1 MNHEY, CDR2 SMNVEV (reference sequence). The CDR3 DNA is TGTGCCAGCAGTTCCCTGGGTAGCGGGGGTCTCACAGATACGCAGTATTTT. It encodes CASSSLGSGGLTDTQYF.

This clonotype was seen a few times. The chain carries TRBV15 and TRBJ2-7, with D perhaps matching TRBD2 (5 bases). In germline, CDR1 is LNHNV, CDR2 YYDKDF (reference sequence). This CDR3 contains 15 residues. Trimming stripped 0 bases from V and 6 bases from J, with 15 bases between. CDR3 bases: TGTGCCACCAGCAGAGATAGGGCGCGGGTAGTCGAGCAGTACTTC. Its protein is CATSRDRARVVEQYF.

This clonotype was seen a few times. The chain has TRBV27 and TRBJ1-1, with a possible D match to TRBD1 (6 bases). The germline V and J ends were trimmed by 2 bases and 8 bases, with 9 bases remaining between them. Per the germline V gene, CDR1 is MNHEY and CDR2 is SMNVEV (reference sequence). The CDR3 spans 12 residues. The CDR3 bases are TGTGCCAGCAGTTTAAGGGGGAAAGAAGCTTTCTTT. Translated, it gives CASSLRGKEAFF.

The CDR3 nucleotides are TGTGCCAGCAGCCCTCAGGGAGGGGCGAACTATGGCTACACCTTC. It specifies CASSPQGGANYGYTF. The genes are TRBV7-9 and TRBJ1-2, with a possible D match to TRBD1 (5 bases). V was shortened by 5 bases and J by 2 bases, with 15 bases between the two germline ends. CDR1 and CDR2 from the germline V gene are SEHNR and FQNEAQ (reference sequence). This CDR3 is built from 15 residues.

This CDR3 reads CASSSWTGDGETQYF. The CDR3 bases are TGTGCCAGCAGCTCCTGGACAGGGGATGGAGAGACCCAGTACTTC. The V gene is TRBV11-2, the J gene TRBJ2-5, with 9 bases fitting TRBD1. The V and J ends lost 4 bases and 4 bases, in that order; junction bases with no gene match: 7. The germline V gene encodes CDR1 SGHAT and CDR2 FQNNGV. The CDR3 length is 15 residues.

This clonotype was picked up a small number of times. The gene calls are TRBV7-2 and TRBJ1-6, with 7 bases lining up with TRBD1. The V gene's germline CDR1 is SGHTA and CDR2 FQGNSA. V was pared by 1 base and J by 8 bases, with 5 bases of the junction left unmatched. This CDR3 region has 15 residues. The CDR3 sequence is CASSLVGGGDSPLHF. The DNA for the CDR3 is TGTGCCAGCAGCTTAGTAGGGGGCGGGGATTCACCCCTCCACTTT. Supplemented by reference TRBV7-2 and TRBJ1-6, the full variable domain reads GAGVSQSPSNKVTEKGKDVELRCDPISGHTALYWYRQSLGQGLEFLIYFQGNSAPDKSGLPSDRFSAERTGGSVSTLTIQRTQQEDSAVYLCASSLVGGGDSPLHFGNGTRLTVT.

The chain uses TRBV20-1 and TRBJ2-4; D uncertain. Germline assignment: CDR1 DFQATT and CDR2 SNEGSKA (reference sequence). Between the trimmed V and J ends, which lost 3 bases and 0 bases, there was a span of 12 bases. This CDR3 has 15 residues. CDR3 nucleotide sequence: TGCAGTGCTAGGTCTAGTCCGACAGCCAAAAACATTCAGTACTTC. Amino acids: CSARSSPTAKNIQYF.

The J gene is TRBJ2-1, the V gene TRBV12-3 or TRBV12-4, with TRBD2 identical over 15 bases. The V and J ends lost 7 bases and 0 bases, in that order; junction bases with no gene match: 7. CDR3 length: 18 residues. The CDR3, as DNA: TGTGCCAGCATTGGGACTAGCGGGGGGCCTAGCTCCTACAATGAGCAGTTCTTC. Amino acids: CASIGTSGGPSSYNEQFF.

The CDR3 DNA reads as TGCGCCAGCAGCTCGAAAGGCTACACCGGGGAGCTGTTTTTT. Translation: CASSSKGYTGELFF. J is TRBJ2-2 and V is TRBV5-1; D unclear. This CDR3 spans 14 amino acids. The germline CDR1 and CDR2 sequences are SGHRS and YFSETQ. Between the trimmed V and J ends, which lost 3 bases and 3 bases, there was a span of 9 bases.

This clonotype has a count of ten or more. The genes are TRBV25-1 and TRBJ2-2; D remains unclear. Germline V gene lookup returns CDR1 MGHDK and CDR2 SYGVNS. V lost 4 bases, J lost 1 base, and 13 bases lay in between. The CDR3 is 16 residues long. CDR3 amino acids: CASSGVWSENTGELFF. DNA of the CDR3: TGTGCCAGCAGTGGAGTGTGGTCAGAGAACACCGGGGAGCTGTTTTTT. Filled out from reference TRBV25-1 and TRBJ2-2, the complete variable domain reads EADIYQTPRYLVIGTGKKITLECSQTMGHDKMYWYQQDPGMELHLIHYSYGVNSTEKGDLSSESTVSRIRTEHFPLTLESARPSHTSQYLCASSGVWSENTGELFFGEGSRLTVL.

This sequence joins TRBV20-1 and TRBJ1-1; 10 bases fit TRBD1. J lost 0 bases, V lost 0 bases, and 4 bases had no gene match. Per the germline V gene, CDR1 is DFQATT and CDR2 is SNEGSKA (reference sequence). CDR3 length: 16 amino acids. As DNA, the CDR3 is TGCAGTGCTAGAGATGGGGGACAGGGGCTGAACACTGAAGCTTTCTTT. It encodes CSARDGGQGLNTEAFF.

CDR3 nucleotides: TGTGCCATCACAGGGAATAGCGGGATACATAGCTCCTACAATGAGCAGTTCTTC. Translation gives CAITGNSGIHSSYNEQFF. The chain carries TRBV10-3 and TRBJ2-1, with 8 bases identical to TRBD2. This CDR3 has 18 amino acids. The V gene end was trimmed by 7 bases and the J gene end by 0 bases; junction bases not matched to a gene: 14. The germline gives CDR1 ENHRY, CDR2 SYGVKD.

V gene TRBV5-1 combines with J gene TRBJ2-7, with 7 bases identical to TRBD1. V lost 7 bases, J lost 3 bases, and 10 bases stayed unmatched. Per the germline V gene, CDR1 is SGHRS and CDR2 is YFSETQ. The CDR3 is 14 residues long. The CDR3 region is CASGVYQGVYEQYF. CDR3 nucleotide sequence: TGCGCCAGCGGGGTCTATCAGGGGGTCTACGAGCAGTACTTC. Together with reference TRBV5-1 and TRBJ2-7, the CDR3 gives the full variable domain: KAGVTQTPRYLIKTRGQQVTLSCSPISGHRSVSWYQQTPGQGLQFLFEYFSETQRNKGNFPGRFSGRQFSNSRSEMNVSTLELGDSALYLCASGVYQGVYEQYFGPGTRLTVT.

The V and J genes are TRBV10-3 and TRBJ2-7; D might be TRBD1 (6 bases). CDR1 ENHRY and CDR2 SYGVKD come from the germline V gene. This CDR3 is 13 amino acids long. The V gene lost 3 bases and the J gene lost 2 bases, with 8 bases spanning the gap. The CDR3 DNA reads TGTGCCATCAGTGACCGGGACACCTACGAGCAGTACTTC. Its translation: CAISDRDTYEQYF.

The chain couples TRBV4-3 to TRBJ1-2; maybe TRBD1 (6 bases). The germline V and J ends were trimmed by 0 bases and 5 bases, with 19 bases remaining between them. The CDR3 consists of 17 residues. Germline CDR1 is LGHNA and CDR2 is YSLEER. The DNA of the CDR3 is TGCGCCAGCAGCCAAGACTGGGGGACCGGGAGGGGGTATGGCTACACCTTC. The encoded protein is CASSQDWGTGRGYGYTF.

This clonotype was found a few times. The V call is TRBV6-1, the J call TRBJ2-7, with 13 bases that match TRBD2. CDR3 length: 15 amino acids. Germline loops: CDR1 MNHNS, CDR2 SASEGT. With 6 bases clipped from V and 5 bases from J, the junction kept 7 bases outside the gene matches. The CDR3 region is CASSALAGGNHEQYF. The CDR3 DNA reads as TGTGCCAGCAGCGCACTAGCGGGAGGGAACCACGAGCAGTACTTC.